A selection of T cell receptor beta chains follows, all from one sample in a study of cytomegalovirus exposure and HLA in healthy donors. Repertoires were generated with immunoSEQ multiplex PCR, while TCRdb's copy carries only in-frame clones and drops some. The sample carries about 120,000 clones, around 89% recorded once. The sample was PBMCs. The receptors shown here come from a woman aged 25 to 39 in good health and CMV-seropositive. Each CDR3 is given without its conserved first and last residue.

cdr3_length,v_call,cdr3_aa
15,TRBV19,ASSPGTGGTANEKLF
12,TRBV5-1,ASSSLGPTGELF
13,TRBV28,ASSLLTGGNYGYT
15,TRBV11-3,ASREGGTASSNQPQH
11,TRBV4-1,ASSQGARETQY
13,TRBV14,ASSQSILSYNEQF
9,TRBV2,ASVFGSEQY
13,TRBV5-1,ASSRQSRMNTEAF
12,TRBV2,ASSAQTGNQPQH
11,TRBV15,ATSNKGGETQY
13,TRBV4-3,ASSQDSGNIYEQY
13,TRBV19,ASSPTSGGGYEQY
13,TRBV5-4,ASSPYGQGRETQY
12,TRBV2,ASSPQQGNYGYT
13,TRBV7-9,ASSREGTQHNEQF
11,TRBV9,ASSPRVGGELF
13,TRBV6-1,ASRALAGGNNEQF
11,TRBV7-3,ASSLTAVDTQY
14,TRBV5-6,ASTQGDTAGANVLT
9,TRBV30,AWSPNYEQY
14,TRBV13,ASSLLAGVTYNEQF
11,TRBV19,ASSMGANNEQF
11,TRBV5-4,ASSLTPSDTIY
13,TRBV28,ASSTPGQGAYEQY
11,TRBV5-6,ASSDRQTDTQY
13,TRBV5-1,ASSLASSAYNEQF
12,TRBV28,ASSREGYNSPLH
13,TRBV7-6,ASSLSPGGYNEQF
13,TRBV9,ASSPGQASGNTIY
14,TRBV27,ASSLAGGPSYNEQF
13,TRBV28,ASSPLAPNTGELF
12,TRBV10-3,ASNSGGNTGELF
14,TRBV27,ATNTIRGPNTGELF
15,TRBV19,ASSIILASGRNREQY
15,TRBV28,ASSSHGQVGVRETQY
13,TRBV2,ASSVPGQYTDTQY
13,TRBV7-9,ASSLNGVHYNEQF
11,TRBV10-3,ATSVGGYNEQF
10,TRBV30,AWDRTYEGYT
18,TRBV4-1,ASSQANKGPGQHLQETQY
13,TRBV19,ASSMRWRGRSPLH
12,TRBV2,ASSLTSSDQTQY
14,TRBV7-8,ASSLRQGETNEKLF
14,TRBV14,ASSQGLAGSSYEQY
12,TRBV5-1,ASSPRDFTGELF
15,TRBV7-9,ASSFSVGQKNTGELF
11,TRBV18,ASSPSGAGEQY
12,TRBV19,ASKDVTDYNEQF
11,TRBV5-6,ASSYGGTGEQY
18,TRBV9,ASSVQMDGGLPQGNTEAF
13,TRBV5-4,ASSLEMGENYGYT
14,TRBV13,ASSLGPGRGTDTQY
14,TRBV5-6,ASSLTSSPGANVLT